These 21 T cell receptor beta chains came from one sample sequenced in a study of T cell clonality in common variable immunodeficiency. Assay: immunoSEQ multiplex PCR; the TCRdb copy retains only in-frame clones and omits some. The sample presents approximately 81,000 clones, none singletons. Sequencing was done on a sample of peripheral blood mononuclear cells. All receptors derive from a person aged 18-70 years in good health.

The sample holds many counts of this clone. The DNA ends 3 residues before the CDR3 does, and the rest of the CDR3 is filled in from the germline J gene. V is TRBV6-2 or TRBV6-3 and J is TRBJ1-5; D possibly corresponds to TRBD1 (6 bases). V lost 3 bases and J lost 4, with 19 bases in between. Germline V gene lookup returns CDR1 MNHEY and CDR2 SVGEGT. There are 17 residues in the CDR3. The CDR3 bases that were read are TGTGCCAGCAGTTATGAAACCGGTGGGACACTTAATCAGCCC. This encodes CASSYETGGTLNQP. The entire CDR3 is CASSYETGGTLNQPQHF.

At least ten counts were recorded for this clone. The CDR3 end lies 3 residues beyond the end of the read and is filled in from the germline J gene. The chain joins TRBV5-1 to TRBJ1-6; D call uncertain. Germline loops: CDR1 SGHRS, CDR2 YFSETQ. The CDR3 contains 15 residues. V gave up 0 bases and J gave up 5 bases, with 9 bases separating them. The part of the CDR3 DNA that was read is TGCGCCAGCAGCTTGGCCAGCGGTGATAATTCACCC. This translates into CASSLASGDNSP. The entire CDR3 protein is CASSLASGDNSPLHF.

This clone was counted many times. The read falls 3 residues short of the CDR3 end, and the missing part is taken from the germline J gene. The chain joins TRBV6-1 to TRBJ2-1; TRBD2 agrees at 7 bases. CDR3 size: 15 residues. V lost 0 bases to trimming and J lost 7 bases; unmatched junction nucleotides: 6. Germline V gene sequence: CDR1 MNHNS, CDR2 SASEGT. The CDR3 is CASSEAWASGNEQFF. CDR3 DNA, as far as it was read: TGTGCCAGCAGTGAAGCCTGGGCTAGCGGTAATGAG.

The CDR3 bases that were read are TGTGCCAGCAGCCCGGACATGTGGGACTACGAG. The encoded protein is CASSPDMWDYE. The full-length CDR3 reads as CASSPDMWDYEQYF. J is TRBJ2-7 and V is TRBV7-9; D is possibly TRBD1 (5 bases). The read gets to within 3 residues of the CDR3 end, and the germline J gene fills in the rest. Germline assignment: CDR1 SEHNR and CDR2 FQNEAQ (reference sequence). The CDR3 contains 14 residues. Trimming took 5 bases from V and 3 from J, leaving 14 bases between them.

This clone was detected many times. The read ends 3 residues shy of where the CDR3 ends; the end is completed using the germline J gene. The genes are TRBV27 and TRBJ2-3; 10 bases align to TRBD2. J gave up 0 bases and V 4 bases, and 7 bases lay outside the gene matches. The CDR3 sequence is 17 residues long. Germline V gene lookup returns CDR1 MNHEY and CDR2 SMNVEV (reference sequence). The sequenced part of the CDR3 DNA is TGTGCCAGCAGTTCTTCAACTAGCGGGATAAGCACAGATACG. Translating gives CASSSSTSGISTDT. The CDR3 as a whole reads CASSSSTSGISTDTQYF.

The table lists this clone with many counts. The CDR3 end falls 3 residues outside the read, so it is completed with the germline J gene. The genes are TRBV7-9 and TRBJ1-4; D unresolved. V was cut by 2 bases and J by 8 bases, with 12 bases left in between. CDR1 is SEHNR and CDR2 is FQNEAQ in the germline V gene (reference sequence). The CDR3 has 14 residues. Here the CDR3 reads CASSLKKAEEKLFF. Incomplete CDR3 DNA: TGTGCCAGCAGCTTAAAGAAGGCCGAGGAAAAA. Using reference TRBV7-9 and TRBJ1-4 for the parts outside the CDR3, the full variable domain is DTGVSQNPRHKITKRGQNVTFRCDPISEHNRLYWYRQTLGQGPEFLTYFQNEAQLEKSRLLSDRFSAERPKGSFSTLEIQRTEQGDSAMYLCASSLKKAEEKLFFGSGTQLSVL.

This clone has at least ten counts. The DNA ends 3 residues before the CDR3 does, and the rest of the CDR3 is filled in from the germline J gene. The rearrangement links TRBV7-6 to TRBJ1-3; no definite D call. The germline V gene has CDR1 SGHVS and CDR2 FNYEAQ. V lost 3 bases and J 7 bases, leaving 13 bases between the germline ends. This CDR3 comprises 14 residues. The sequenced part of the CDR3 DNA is TGTGCCAGCAGCTTCCCGCCCCGAGGTAACACC. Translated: CASSFPPRGNT. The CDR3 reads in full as CASSFPPRGNTIYF.

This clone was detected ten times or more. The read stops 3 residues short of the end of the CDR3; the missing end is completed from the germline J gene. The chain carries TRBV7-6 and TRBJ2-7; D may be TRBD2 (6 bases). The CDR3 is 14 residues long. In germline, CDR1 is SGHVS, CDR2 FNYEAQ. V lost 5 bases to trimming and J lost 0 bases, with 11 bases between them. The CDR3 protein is CASSPSVFSYEQYF. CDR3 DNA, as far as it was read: TGTGCCAGCAGCCCTAGCGTTTTCTCCTACGAG.

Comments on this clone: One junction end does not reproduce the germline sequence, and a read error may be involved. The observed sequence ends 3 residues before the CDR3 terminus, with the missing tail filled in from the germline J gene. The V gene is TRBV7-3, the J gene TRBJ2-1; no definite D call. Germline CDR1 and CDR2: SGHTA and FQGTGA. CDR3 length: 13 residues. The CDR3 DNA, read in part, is TGTTCCAGCAGCTTAATCCAGTTATCTGAG. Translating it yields CSSSLIQLSE. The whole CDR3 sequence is CSSSLIQLSEQFF.

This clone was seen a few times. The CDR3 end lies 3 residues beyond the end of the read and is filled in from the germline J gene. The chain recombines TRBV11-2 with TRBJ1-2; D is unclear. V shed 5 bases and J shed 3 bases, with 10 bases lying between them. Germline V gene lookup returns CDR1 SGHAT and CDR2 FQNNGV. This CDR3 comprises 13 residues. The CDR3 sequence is CASSPNEHYGYTF. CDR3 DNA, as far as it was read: TGTGCCAGCAGCCCTAACGAGCACTATGGC. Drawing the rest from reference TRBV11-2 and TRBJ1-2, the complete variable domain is EAGVAQSPRYKIIEKRQSVAFWCNPISGHATLYWYQQILGQGPKLLIQFQNNGVVDDSQLPKDRFSAERLKGVDSTLKIQPAKLEDSAVYLCASSPNEHYGYTFGSGTRLTVV.

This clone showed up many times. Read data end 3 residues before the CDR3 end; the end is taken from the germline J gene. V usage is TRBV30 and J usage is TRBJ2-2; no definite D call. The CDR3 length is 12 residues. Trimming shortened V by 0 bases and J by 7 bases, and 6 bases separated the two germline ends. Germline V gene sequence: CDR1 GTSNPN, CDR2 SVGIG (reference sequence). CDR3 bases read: TGTGCCTGGAGTGTACGGGTCGGGGAG. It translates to CAWSVRVGE. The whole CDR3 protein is CAWSVRVGELFF.

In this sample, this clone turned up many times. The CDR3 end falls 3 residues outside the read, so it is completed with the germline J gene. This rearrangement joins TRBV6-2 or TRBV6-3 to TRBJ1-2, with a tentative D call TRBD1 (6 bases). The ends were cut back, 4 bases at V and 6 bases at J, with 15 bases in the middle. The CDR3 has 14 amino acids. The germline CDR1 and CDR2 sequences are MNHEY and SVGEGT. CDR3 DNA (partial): TGTGCCAGCAGTTTGGGTCGACAGGTGGATGGC. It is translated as CASSLGRQVDG. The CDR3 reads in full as CASSLGRQVDGYTF.

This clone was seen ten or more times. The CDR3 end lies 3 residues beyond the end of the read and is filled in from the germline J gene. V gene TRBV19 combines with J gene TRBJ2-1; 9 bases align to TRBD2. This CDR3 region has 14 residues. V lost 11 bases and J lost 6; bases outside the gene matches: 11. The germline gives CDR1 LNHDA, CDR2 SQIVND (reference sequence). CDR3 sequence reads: CASVPLAGSNEQFF. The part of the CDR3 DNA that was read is TGTGCCTCAGTTCCCCTAGCGGGAAGCAATGAG.

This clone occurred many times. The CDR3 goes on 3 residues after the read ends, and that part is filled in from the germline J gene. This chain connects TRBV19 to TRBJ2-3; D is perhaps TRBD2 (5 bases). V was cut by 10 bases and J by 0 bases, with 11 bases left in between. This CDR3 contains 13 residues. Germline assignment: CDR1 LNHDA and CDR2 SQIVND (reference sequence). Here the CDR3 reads CATTSLSTDTQYF. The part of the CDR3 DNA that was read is TGTGCCACCACTAGTCTTAGCACAGATACG.

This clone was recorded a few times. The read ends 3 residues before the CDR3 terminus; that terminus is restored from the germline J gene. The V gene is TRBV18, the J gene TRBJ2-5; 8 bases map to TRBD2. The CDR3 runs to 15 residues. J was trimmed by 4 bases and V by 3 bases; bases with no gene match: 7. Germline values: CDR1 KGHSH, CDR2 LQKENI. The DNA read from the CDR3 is TGTGCCAGCTCACCCCCCCGGGGACTAGGAGAGACC. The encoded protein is CASSPPRGLGET. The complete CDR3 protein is CASSPPRGLGETQYF. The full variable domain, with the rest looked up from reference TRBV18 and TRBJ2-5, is NAGVMQNPRHLVRRRGQEARLRCSPMKGHSHVYWYRQLPEEGLKFMVYLQKENIIDESGMPKERFSAEFPKEGPSILRIQQVVRGDSAAYFCASSPPRGLGETQYFGPGTRLLVL.

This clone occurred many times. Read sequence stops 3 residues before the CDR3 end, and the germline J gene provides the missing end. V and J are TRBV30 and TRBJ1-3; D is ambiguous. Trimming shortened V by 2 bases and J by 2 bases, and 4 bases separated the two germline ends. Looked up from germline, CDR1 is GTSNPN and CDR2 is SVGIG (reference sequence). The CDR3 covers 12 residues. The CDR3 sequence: CAWSSPGNTIYF. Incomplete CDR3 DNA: TGTGCCTGGAGTAGCCCTGGAAACACC. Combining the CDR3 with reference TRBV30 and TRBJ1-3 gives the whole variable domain SQTIHQWPATLVQPVGSPLSLECTVEGTSNPNLYWYRQAAGRGLQLLFYSVGIGQISSEVPQNLSASRPQDRQFILSSKKLLLSDSGFYLCAWSSPGNTIYFGEGSWLTVV.

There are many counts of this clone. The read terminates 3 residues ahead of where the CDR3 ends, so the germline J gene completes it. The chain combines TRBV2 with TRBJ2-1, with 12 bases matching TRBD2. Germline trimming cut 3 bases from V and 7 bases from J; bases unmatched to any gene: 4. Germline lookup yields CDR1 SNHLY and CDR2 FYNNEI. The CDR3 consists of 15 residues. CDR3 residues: CASSDTSGRNNEQFF. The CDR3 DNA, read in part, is TGTGCCAGCAGTGACACTAGCGGGAGGAATAATGAG.

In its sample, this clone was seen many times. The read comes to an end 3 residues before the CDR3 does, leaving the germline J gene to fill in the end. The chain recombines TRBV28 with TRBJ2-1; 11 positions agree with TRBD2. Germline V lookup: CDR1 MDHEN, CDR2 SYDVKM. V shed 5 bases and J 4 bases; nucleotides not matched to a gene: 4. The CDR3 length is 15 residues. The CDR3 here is CASSTTSGGYNEQFF. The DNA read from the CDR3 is TGTGCCAGCAGTACTACTAGCGGGGGATACAATGAG.

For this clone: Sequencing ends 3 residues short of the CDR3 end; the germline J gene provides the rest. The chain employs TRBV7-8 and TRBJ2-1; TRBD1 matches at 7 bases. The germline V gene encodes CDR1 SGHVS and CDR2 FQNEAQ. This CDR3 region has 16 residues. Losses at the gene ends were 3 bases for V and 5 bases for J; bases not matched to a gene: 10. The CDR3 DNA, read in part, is TGTGCCAGCAGCTTTTTCCGTGACAGGGACCACAATGAG. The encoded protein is CASSFFRDRDHNE. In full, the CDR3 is CASSFFRDRDHNEQFF.

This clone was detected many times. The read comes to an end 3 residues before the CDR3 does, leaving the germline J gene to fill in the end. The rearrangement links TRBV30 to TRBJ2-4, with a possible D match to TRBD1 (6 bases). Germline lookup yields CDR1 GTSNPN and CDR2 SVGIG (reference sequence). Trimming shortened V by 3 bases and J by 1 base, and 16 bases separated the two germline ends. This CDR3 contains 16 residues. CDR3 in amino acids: CAWRRTGILAKNIQYF. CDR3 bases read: TGTGCCTGGAGAAGAACAGGGATTTTGGCCAAAAACATT.

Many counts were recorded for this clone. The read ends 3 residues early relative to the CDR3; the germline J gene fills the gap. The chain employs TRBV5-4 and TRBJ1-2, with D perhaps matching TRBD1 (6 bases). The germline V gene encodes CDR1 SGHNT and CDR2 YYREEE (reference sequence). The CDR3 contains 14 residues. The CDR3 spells CASSLGGGSYDYTF. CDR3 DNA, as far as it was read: TGTGCCAGCAGCTTAGGGGGAGGGTCCTACGAC.